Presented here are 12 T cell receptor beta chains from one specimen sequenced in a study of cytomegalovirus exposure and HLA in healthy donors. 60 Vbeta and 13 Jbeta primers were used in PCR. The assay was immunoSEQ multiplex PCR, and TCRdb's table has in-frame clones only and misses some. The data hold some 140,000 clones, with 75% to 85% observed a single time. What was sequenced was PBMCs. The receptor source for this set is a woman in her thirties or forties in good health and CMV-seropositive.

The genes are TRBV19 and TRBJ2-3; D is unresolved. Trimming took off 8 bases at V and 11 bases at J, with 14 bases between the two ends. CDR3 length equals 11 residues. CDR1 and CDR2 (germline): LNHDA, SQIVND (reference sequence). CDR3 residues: CASQSSSGQYF. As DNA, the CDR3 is TGTGCCAGTCAGTCGTCTTCTGGGCAGTATTTT.

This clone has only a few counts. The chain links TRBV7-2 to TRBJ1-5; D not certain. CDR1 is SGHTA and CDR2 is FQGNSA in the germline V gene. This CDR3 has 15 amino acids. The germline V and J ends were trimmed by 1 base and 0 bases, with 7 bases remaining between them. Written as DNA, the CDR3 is TGTGCCAGCAGCTTAGGGCAAACTAGCAATCAGCCCCAGCATTTT. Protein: CASSLGQTSNQPQHF.

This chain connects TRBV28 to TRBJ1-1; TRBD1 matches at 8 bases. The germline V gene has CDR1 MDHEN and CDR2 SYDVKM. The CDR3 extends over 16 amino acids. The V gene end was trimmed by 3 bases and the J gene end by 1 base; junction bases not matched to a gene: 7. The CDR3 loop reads CASSFGQGWRNTEAFF. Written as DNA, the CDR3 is TGTGCCAGCAGTTTCGGACAGGGCTGGAGGAACACTGAAGCTTTCTTT.

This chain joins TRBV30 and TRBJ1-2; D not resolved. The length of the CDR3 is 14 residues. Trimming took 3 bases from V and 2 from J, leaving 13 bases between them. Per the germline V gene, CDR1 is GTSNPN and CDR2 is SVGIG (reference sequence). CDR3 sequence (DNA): TGTGCCTGGAGCTCTCGGGTGAACAACTATGGCTACACCTTC. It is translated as CAWSSRVNNYGYTF.

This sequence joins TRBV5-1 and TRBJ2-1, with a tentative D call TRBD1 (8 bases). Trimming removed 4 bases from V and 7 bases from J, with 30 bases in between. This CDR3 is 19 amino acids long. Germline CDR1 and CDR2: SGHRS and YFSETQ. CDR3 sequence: CASSGRTGYSSGDLNEQFF. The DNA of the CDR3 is TGCGCCAGCAGCGGAAGGACAGGGTACTCTAGCGGAGACCTAAATGAGCAGTTCTTC. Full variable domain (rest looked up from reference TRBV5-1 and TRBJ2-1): KAGVTQTPRYLIKTRGQQVTLSCSPISGHRSVSWYQQTPGQGLQFLFEYFSETQRNKGNFPGRFSGRQFSNSRSEMNVSTLELGDSALYLCASSGRTGYSSGDLNEQFFGPGTRLTVL.

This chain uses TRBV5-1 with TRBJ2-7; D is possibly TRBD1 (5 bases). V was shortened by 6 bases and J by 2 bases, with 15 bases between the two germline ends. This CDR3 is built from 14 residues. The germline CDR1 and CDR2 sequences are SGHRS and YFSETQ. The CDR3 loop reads CASTPRDRAYEQYF. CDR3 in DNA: TGCGCCAGCACCCCCAGGGATAGGGCCTACGAGCAGTACTTC.

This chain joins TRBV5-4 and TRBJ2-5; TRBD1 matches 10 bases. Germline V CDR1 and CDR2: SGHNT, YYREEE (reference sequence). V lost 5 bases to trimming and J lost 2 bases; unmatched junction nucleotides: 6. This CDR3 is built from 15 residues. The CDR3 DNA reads TGTGCCAGCAGTCAAAGGACAGGGGGACAAGAGACCCAGTACTTC. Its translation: CASSQRTGGQETQYF.

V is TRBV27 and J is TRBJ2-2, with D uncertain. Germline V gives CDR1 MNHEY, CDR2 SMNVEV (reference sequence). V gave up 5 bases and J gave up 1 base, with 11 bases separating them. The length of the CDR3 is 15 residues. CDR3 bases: TGTGCCAGCAGTCGCGGTTTTCGGAACACCGGGGAGCTGTTTTTT. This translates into CASSRGFRNTGELFF.

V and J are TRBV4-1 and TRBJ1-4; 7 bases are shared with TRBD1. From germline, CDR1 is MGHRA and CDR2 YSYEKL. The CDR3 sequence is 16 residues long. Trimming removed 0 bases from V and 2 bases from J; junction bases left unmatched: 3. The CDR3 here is CASSQERGQTNEKLFF. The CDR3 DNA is TGCGCCAGCAGCCAAGAGAGGGGACAGACTAATGAAAAACTGTTTTTT.

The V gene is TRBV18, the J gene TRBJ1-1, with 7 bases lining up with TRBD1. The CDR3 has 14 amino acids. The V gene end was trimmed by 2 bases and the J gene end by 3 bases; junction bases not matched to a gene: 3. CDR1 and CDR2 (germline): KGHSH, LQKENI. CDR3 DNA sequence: TGTGCCAGCTCACCATCGCAGGGGGACACTGAAGCTTTCTTT. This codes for CASSPSQGDTEAFF.

The CDR3 nucleotides are TGTGCCAGCAGCCTTCTCACTAGCGGGACGCCGGGCACAGATACGCAGTATTTT. Its protein product is CASSLLTSGTPGTDTQYF. The chain uses TRBV7-3 and TRBJ2-3; 10 nucleotides agree with TRBD2. This CDR3 contains 18 residues. V dropped 5 bases and J dropped 1; count of bases not matched to a gene: 12. Germline V gene data show CDR1 as SGHTA and CDR2 as FQGTGA.

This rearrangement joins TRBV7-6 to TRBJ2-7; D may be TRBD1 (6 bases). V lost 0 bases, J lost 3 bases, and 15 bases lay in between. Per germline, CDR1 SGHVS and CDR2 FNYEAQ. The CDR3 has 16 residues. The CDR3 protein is CASSLAVAGVGYEQYF. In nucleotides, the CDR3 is TGTGCCAGCAGCTTAGCGGTGGCAGGGGTTGGCTACGAGCAGTACTTC.